Reported below is one T cell receptor (beta chain). This clone's antigen is unknown. No base quality information exists; no much larger clone differs at one position. This specimen belongs to a study of OX40 agonist ivuxolimab in advanced cancers. Regarding the study in general: The costimulatory receptor OX40 (CD134) was targeted by ivuxolimab, a fully human IgG2 agonistic monoclonal antibody. Intravenous ivuxolimab was administered to patients every 2 weeks at six dose levels: 0.01, 0.1, 0.3, 1.5, 3 and 10 mg/kg. Of the approximately 50 dose-escalation patients, hepatocellular carcinoma was present in roughly 19, melanoma in approximately 15, renal cell carcinoma in 9 and head and neck cancer in 9. A male proportion of around 80% and a mean age of about 60 years, ranging from about 20 to 85, were recorded for the dose-escalation cohort. Patients were allowed to have had prior anti-PD-1, anti-PD-L1 or anti-CTLA-4 therapy, and around 41% of the dose-escalation patients had previously received checkpoint inhibitors. Partial responses occurred in three dose-escalation patients, of whom one had hepatocellular carcinoma and two had cutaneous melanoma. The purpose of peripheral TCRbeta sequencing was to test whether ivuxolimab changed TCR sequence diversity and led to clonal T-cell expansion. The monotherapy dose-escalation portion (N of about 50 patients) of the phase I ivuxolimab trial is reported in the paper.

Patients with autoimmune disease history or receiving systemic immunosuppression were excluded from the trial. Peripheral blood for TCR sequencing was collected from all dose cohorts at baseline, on cycle 4 day 1, and on cycle 7 day 1. Samples came from an open-label, multicenter, first-in-human phase I dose-escalation trial of ivuxolimab. Adults with locally advanced or metastatic melanoma, renal cell carcinoma, hepatocellular carcinoma or head and neck squamous cell carcinoma were enrolled in the trial. CD4+ and CD8+ T cells were sorted separately from peripheral blood before TCR sequencing. The full study reports these points: After ivuxolimab, expanded clones were on average more numerous among CD8+ T cells than among CD4+ T cells. Low levels of normalized T-cell clonal expansion were also seen in some patients who did not respond. Which antigens the clonally expanded peripheral T cells were specific for was not determined. Partial responders in the 0.1-3.0 mg/kg groups had among the lowest normalized peripheral clonal expansion, especially among CD8+ T cells. At doses of 0.1 to 3.0 mg/kg, clonal expansion of both CD4+ and CD8+ blood T cells was observed from baseline to week 6.

To sequence the TCRbeta CDR3 region, genomic DNA was isolated from the sorted cells. The immunoSEQ Assay was used to sequence the TCRbeta CDR3 regions. TCRdb carries this immuneACCESS record with in-frame sequences only. Its versions omit some clonotypes, under half of them owing to an unresolved V gene in the studies checked, with the rest unexplained. Here the sample has around 66,000 clones; roughly 80% occur a single time. 6% to 8% of the sample is held by the ten biggest clonotypes. The sequencing used CD4+ or CD8+ T cells sorted from blood, collected in a trial of the OX40 agonist ivuxolimab. This sequence was found in an adult with an advanced solid tumor such as melanoma, head and neck, liver or kidney cancer.

The nucleotide sequence is given as TGTGCCAGTCCGTCGCCCTCGACAGGGGCGAGATATGGCTACACCTTC. It specifies CASPSPSTGARYGYTF. The sequence is built from TRBV2 and TRBJ1-2, and 8 junction bases match TRBD1. Including the terminal cysteine and phenylalanine, the CDR3 comprises 16 residues. Only the CDR3 part of the read is kept: 48 bases, read in frame from the first base. CDR1 and CDR2 are drawn from the germline V gene: SNHLY, FYNNEI. V ends up 9 bases short and J 5 bases short, with an unmatched junction base count of 17.